These 24 T cell receptor beta chains originate from one sample sequenced in a study of cytomegalovirus exposure and HLA in healthy donors. PCR primers comprised 60 Vbeta and 13 Jbeta primers. Libraries were prepared by immunoSEQ multiplex PCR; TCRdb keeps only in-frame clonotypes and omits some of them. Of roughly 150,000 clones in the sample, roughly 79% were seen once. The sequencing sample was made of PBMCs. The receptors here all came from a woman in her forties in good health and CMV-seronegative.

This clone has a single count. The CDR3 region is CASSQADTVSYEQYF. The CDR3, as DNA: TGCGCCAGCAGCCAAGCGGACACCGTCTCCTACGAGCAGTACTTC. The rearrangement uses TRBV4-1 and TRBJ2-7; D might be TRBD1 (5 bases). The V end was cut by 1 base, the J end by 0 bases, with 10 bases between. This CDR3 region has 15 residues. Germline CDR1 MGHRA, CDR2 YSYEKL.

The sample holds a few counts of this clone. V usage is TRBV7-8 and J usage is TRBJ2-6; D gene unclear. The CDR3 consists of 11 residues. Trimming removed 7 bases from V and 11 bases from J, with 9 bases in between. The germline V gene has CDR1 SGHVS and CDR2 FQNEAQ. The CDR3 sequence is CASMRGDVLTF. The CDR3 DNA follows: TGTGCCAGCATGAGAGGAGACGTCCTGACTTTC. The full variable domain, with the rest looked up from reference TRBV7-8 and TRBJ2-6, is GAGVSQSPRYKVAKRGQDVALRCDPISGHVSLFWYQQALGQGPEFLTYFQNEAQLDKSGLPSDRFFAERPEGSVSTLKIQRTQQEDSAVYLCASMRGDVLTFGAGSRLTVL.

This chain uses TRBV15 with TRBJ1-1; no definite D call. Looked up from germline, CDR1 is LNHNV and CDR2 is YYDKDF (reference sequence). The CDR3 contains 14 residues. V was shortened by 0 bases and J by 5 bases, with 10 bases between the two germline ends. CDR3 in DNA: TGTGCCACCAGCAGAGACAGGAGAGGGACTGAAGCTTTCTTT. Protein product: CATSRDRRGTEAFF. Together with reference TRBV15 and TRBJ1-1, the CDR3 gives the full variable domain: DAMVIQNPRYQVTQFGKPVTLSCSQTLNHNVMYWYQQKSSQAPKLLFHYYDKDFNNEADTPDNFQSRRPNTSFCFLDIRSPGLGDTAMYLCATSRDRRGTEAFFGQGTRLTVV.

Only a few counts were recorded for this clone. V usage is TRBV5-1 and J usage is TRBJ1-1; 9 bases match TRBD1. The CDR3 loop spans 14 amino acids. The germline CDR1 and CDR2 sequences are SGHRS and YFSETQ. Trimming removed 1 base from V and 5 bases from J; junction bases left unmatched: 3. The CDR3 loop is CASSLTGGGTEAFF. The CDR3 DNA follows: TGCGCCAGCAGCTTGACAGGGGGCGGAACTGAAGCTTTCTTT.

This clone was observed a single time. V is TRBV30 and J is TRBJ1-2; tentatively, D is TRBD1 (5 bases). Between the trimmed V and J ends, which lost 2 bases and 4 bases, there was a span of 11 bases. CDR1 and CDR2 (germline): GTSNPN, SVGIG (reference sequence). The CDR3 is 13 residues long. As DNA, the CDR3 is TGTGCCTGGAGTAACGGGGGGACCTATGGCTACACCTTC. Its translation is CAWSNGGTYGYTF.

The chain has TRBV7-9 and TRBJ2-7; the D gene is possibly TRBD2 (7 bases). The CDR3 spans 15 residues. V lost 7 bases, J lost 5 bases, and 21 bases lay in between. The germline gives CDR1 SEHNR, CDR2 FQNEAQ (reference sequence). The CDR3 bases are TGTGCCAGCACTCTGACGCTGGGGGGGCTGGACGAGCAGTACTTC. Translating gives CASTLTLGGLDEQYF.

This clone was counted between two and nine times. The genes are TRBV2 and TRBJ1-3; 10 nucleotides match TRBD1. Germline CDR1 reads SNHLY; CDR2 reads FYNNEI. The CDR3 loop spans 17 amino acids. The V gene end was trimmed by 5 bases and the J gene end by 0 bases; junction bases not matched to a gene: 7. The CDR3 DNA reads as TGTGCCAGCAGTCCTCCCGGGACAGGGGCCTCTGGAAACACCATATATTTT. It translates to CASSPPGTGASGNTIYF.

V is TRBV30 and J is TRBJ2-5; D perhaps matches TRBD1 (6 bases). V gave up 2 bases and J gave up 7 bases, with 11 bases separating them. Germline loops: CDR1 GTSNPN, CDR2 SVGIG (reference sequence). The CDR3 has 12 residues. CDR3 sequence: CAWSRDIGTQYF. DNA for the CDR3: TGTGCCTGGAGTCGGGACATCGGGACCCAGTACTTC. The whole variable domain, filled in from reference TRBV30 and TRBJ2-5, reads SQTIHQWPATLVQPVGSPLSLECTVEGTSNPNLYWYRQAAGRGLQLLFYSVGIGQISSEVPQNLSASRPQDRQFILSSKKLLLSDSGFYLCAWSRDIGTQYFGPGTRLLVL.

This clone was found once. CDR3 amino acids: CASSLGIDSDQETQYF. The CDR3 nucleotides read TGCGCCAGCAGCTTGGGGATCGACAGCGACCAAGAGACCCAGTACTTC. The gene calls are TRBV5-1 and TRBJ2-5; tentative D call: TRBD1 (5 bases). The CDR3 runs to 16 residues. Trimming left V 0 bases short and J 0 bases short, with 12 bases between. Germline values: CDR1 SGHRS, CDR2 YFSETQ.

The V gene is TRBV30, the J gene TRBJ1-2; 12 bases fit TRBD1. Germline-derived CDR1 and CDR2 are GTSNPN and SVGIG (reference sequence). J lost 3 bases, V lost 5 bases, and 10 bases had no gene match. The CDR3 is made up of 16 amino acids. Here the CDR3 reads CAWSGGGQGAYYGYTF. The CDR3 DNA sequence: TGTGCCTGGTCCGGGGGGGGACAGGGGGCATACTATGGCTACACCTTC.

This sequence joins TRBV15 and TRBJ2-7, with 7 bases lining up with TRBD2. V was clipped by 0 bases and J by 3 bases; unmatched bases: 11. From germline, CDR1 is LNHNV and CDR2 YYDKDF (reference sequence). This CDR3 region has 17 residues. CDR3 DNA sequence: TGTGCCACCAGCAGAGAAAGGAGCGGGAAACCCCTCTACGAGCAGTACTTC. Protein: CATSRERSGKPLYEQYF.

The rearrangement joins TRBV28 to TRBJ1-2, with D possibly being TRBD1 (6 bases). Looked up from germline, CDR1 is MDHEN and CDR2 is SYDVKM. The CDR3 sequence is 14 residues long. The V and J ends lost 8 bases and 0 bases respectively, with 13 bases between them. The CDR3 is CASSDRLANYGYTF. CDR3 in DNA: TGTGCCAGCTCAGACAGGCTTGCTAACTATGGCTACACCTTC.

V usage is TRBV6-7 and J usage is TRBJ2-5; no clear D. The DNA matches TRBJ2-7 better at its end, which makes the J call doubtful. TRBV6-7 has ORF status, its function being uncertain. This CDR3 comprises 16 residues. The CDR3 sequence: CASSLRCGHLSYEQYF. The CDR3 coding sequence is TGTGCCAGCAGTTTAAGGTGCGGCCATTTATCCTACGAGCAGTACTTC.

The V gene is TRBV7-3, the J gene TRBJ2-3; tentatively, D is TRBD1 (5 bases). This CDR3 comprises 14 residues. The V end was cut by 2 bases, the J end by 2 bases, with 8 bases between. From germline, CDR1 is SGHTA and CDR2 FQGTGA. The CDR3 protein is CASSLQGTTDTQYF. The CDR3 nucleotides are TGTGCCAGCAGCTTACAGGGTACCACAGATACGCAGTATTTT.

The chain combines TRBV6-1 with TRBJ2-7; D possibly corresponds to TRBD1 (6 bases). CDR1 is MNHNS, CDR2 SASEGT, per germline. The CDR3 extends over 13 amino acids. Deletions cut 4 bases from V and 4 bases from J, with 11 bases between. In nucleotides, the CDR3 is TGTGCCAGCAGTGTAGAAACAGGGTACGAGCAGTACTTC. This codes for CASSVETGYEQYF.

The gene calls are TRBV28 and TRBJ1-5; D possibly corresponds to TRBD1 (5 bases). The CDR3 runs 17 residues. The V and J ends lost 6 bases and 2 bases respectively, with 20 bases between them. Germline V gene data show CDR1 as MDHEN and CDR2 as SYDVKM. The DNA of the CDR3 is TGTGCCAGCAGCGCCACCCGGGGGGGTTCGGGCAATCAGCCCCAGCATTTT. The encoded protein is CASSATRGGSGNQPQHF. The whole variable domain, remainder taken from reference TRBV28 and TRBJ1-5, is DVKVTQSSRYLVKRTGEKVFLECVQDMDHENMFWYRQDPGLGLRLIYFSYDVKMKEKGDIPEGYSVSREKKERFSLILESASTNQTSMYLCASSATRGGSGNQPQHFGDGTRLSIL.

The rearrangement uses TRBV7-9 and TRBJ2-2, with 11 bases matching TRBD1. This CDR3 contains 17 residues. J lost 4 bases, V lost 4 bases, and 8 bases had no gene match. Germline-derived CDR1 and CDR2 are SEHNR and FQNEAQ (reference sequence). CDR3 region: CASSSPLDRGRTGELFF. The CDR3, as DNA: TGTGCCAGCAGCTCCCCGCTGGACAGGGGGCGCACCGGGGAGCTGTTTTTT.

This clone came up many times. The V gene is TRBV7-9, the J gene TRBJ2-4; 16 nucleotides agree with TRBD2. The CDR3 length is 18 residues. Trimming cost V 5 bases and J 1 base; bases outside gene matches: 5. Germline V gives CDR1 SEHNR, CDR2 FQNEAQ (reference sequence). The DNA for the CDR3 is TGTGCCAGCAGCCCCGGGACTAGCGGGAGGGGGGCCAAAAACATTCAGTACTTC. Translation: CASSPGTSGRGAKNIQYF.

The V call is TRBV9, the J call TRBJ2-3, with 9 bases matching TRBD2. Germline lookup yields CDR1 SGDLS and CDR2 YYNGEE. J was trimmed by 3 bases and V by 0 bases; bases with no gene match: 2. The CDR3 spans 15 residues. The CDR3 here is CASSVGSGRTDTQYF. CDR3 DNA: TGTGCCAGCAGCGTAGGGAGCGGGAGGACAGATACGCAGTATTTT.

This clone was observed a handful of times. The V call is TRBV7-3, the J call TRBJ2-1, with D possibly being TRBD1 (6 bases). This CDR3 contains 14 residues. The germline CDR1 and CDR2 sequences are SGHTA and FQGTGA. Trimming left V 2 bases short and J 9 bases short, with 14 bases between. Here the CDR3 DNA reads TGTGCCAGCAGCTTAGAACAGGGTCGGGGTGAGCAGTTCTTC. This gives the protein CASSLEQGRGEQFF.

The J gene is TRBJ2-5, the V gene TRBV11-2; 7 bases map to TRBD1. This CDR3 is built from 17 residues. The V segment lost 1 base and the J segment 7 bases; nucleotides outside the gene matches: 15. CDR1 and CDR2 from the germline V gene are SGHAT and FQNNGV. CDR3 DNA: TGTGCCAGCAGCTTAGGAGGGGACAGCCTAAAGCCCGGGACCCAGTACTTC. This sequence encodes CASSLGGDSLKPGTQYF.

CDR3 sequence reads: CASSPVFDQPQHF. As DNA, the CDR3 is TGTGCCAGCAGCCCCGTATTCGATCAGCCCCAGCATTTT. This chain links TRBV7-2 with TRBJ1-5; D is undetermined. The V end lost 5 bases, the J end lost 5 bases, and 10 bases lay between the germline ends. CDR3 length: 13 amino acids. Germline lookup yields CDR1 SGHTA and CDR2 FQGNSA.

Comments on this clone: This specimen includes other DNA sequences encoding the same CDR3. The chain couples TRBV5-4 to TRBJ1-2; tentatively, D is TRBD1 (6 bases). V lost 4 bases and J lost 1, with 8 bases in between. The germline V gene has CDR1 SGHNT and CDR2 YYREEE (reference sequence). The CDR3 has 13 residues. The CDR3 reads CASSPDSNYGYTF. The CDR3, as DNA: TGTGCCAGCAGCCCGGACAGTAACTATGGCTACACCTTC.

The CDR3 DNA follows: TGCGCCAGCAGCATTCGACAGGGCTCCTACGAGCAGTACTTC. Translated, it gives CASSIRQGSYEQYF. The rearrangement uses TRBV5-1 and TRBJ2-7; 7 bases match TRBD1. The V gene's germline CDR1 is SGHRS and CDR2 YFSETQ. The CDR3 loop spans 14 amino acids. The junction had 4 bases not matched to a gene; V was cut back by 4 bases and J by 0 bases.